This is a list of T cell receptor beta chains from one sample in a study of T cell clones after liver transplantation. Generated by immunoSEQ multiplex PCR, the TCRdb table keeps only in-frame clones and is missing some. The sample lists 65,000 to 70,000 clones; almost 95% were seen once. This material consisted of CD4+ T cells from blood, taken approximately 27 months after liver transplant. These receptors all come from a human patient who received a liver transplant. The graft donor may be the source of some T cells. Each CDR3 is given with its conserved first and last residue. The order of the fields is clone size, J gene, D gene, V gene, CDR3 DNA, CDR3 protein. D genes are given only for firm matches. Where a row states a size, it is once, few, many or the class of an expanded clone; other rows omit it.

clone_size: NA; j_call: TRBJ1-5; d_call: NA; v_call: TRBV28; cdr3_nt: TGTGCCAGCAGTTTGCTGGGCAATCAGCCCCAGCATTTT; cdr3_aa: CASSLLGNQPQHF
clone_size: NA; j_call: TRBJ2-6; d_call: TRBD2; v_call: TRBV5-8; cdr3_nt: TGTGCCAGCAGCTTGTTTCTAGCGGCCGTCTCTGGGGCCAACGTCCTGACTTTC; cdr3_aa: CASSLFLAAVSGANVLTF
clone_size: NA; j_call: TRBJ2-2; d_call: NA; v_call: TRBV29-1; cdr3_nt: TGCAGCGTATCCGGGACCCTCGCGGGGACCGGGGAGCTGTTTTTT; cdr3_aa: CSVSGTLAGTGELFF
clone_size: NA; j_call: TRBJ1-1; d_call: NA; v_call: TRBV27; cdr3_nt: TGTGCCAGCAGTTTTGGGGTCCGGGACGGCAATTCGAACACTGAAGCTTTCTTT; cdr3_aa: CASSFGVRDGNSNTEAFF
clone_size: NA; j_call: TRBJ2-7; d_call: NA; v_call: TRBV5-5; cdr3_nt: TGTGCCAGCAGCTCCCGGGACTGGGGCTACGAGCAGTACTTC; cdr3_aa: CASSSRDWGYEQYF
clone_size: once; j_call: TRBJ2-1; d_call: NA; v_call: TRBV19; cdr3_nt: TGTGCCAGTAGTGGGGCGCGGGACTCCTACAATGAGCAGTTCTTC; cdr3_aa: CASSGARDSYNEQFF
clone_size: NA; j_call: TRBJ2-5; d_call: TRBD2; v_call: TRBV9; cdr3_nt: TGTGCCAGCAGCGTAGGGCAAGCGGGAGGTTGGGAGACCCAGTACTTC; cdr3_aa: CASSVGQAGGWETQYF
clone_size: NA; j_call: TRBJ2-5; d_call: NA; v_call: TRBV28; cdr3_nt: TGTGCCAGCAGTTCCTACGGAGGGGGCGCAGAAGAGACCCAGTACTTC; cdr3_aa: CASSSYGGGAEETQYF
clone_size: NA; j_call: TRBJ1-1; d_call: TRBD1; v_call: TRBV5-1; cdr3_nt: TGCGCCAGCAGCTTACAGGGGGCATTGAACACTGAAGCTTTCTTT; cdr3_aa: CASSLQGALNTEAFF
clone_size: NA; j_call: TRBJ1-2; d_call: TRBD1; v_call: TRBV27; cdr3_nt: TGTGCCAGCAGCCTAAGGGGGACAGCAGACTATGGCTACACCTTC; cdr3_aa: CASSLRGTADYGYTF
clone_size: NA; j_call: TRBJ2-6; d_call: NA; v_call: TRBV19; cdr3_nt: TGTGCCAGTAATGATGGCTCTGGGGCCAACGTCCTGACTTTC; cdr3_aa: CASNDGSGANVLTF
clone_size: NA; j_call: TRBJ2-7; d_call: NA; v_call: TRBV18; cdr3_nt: TGTGCCAGCTCCCCCGGGACCAACTACGAGCAGTACTTC; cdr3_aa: CASSPGTNYEQYF
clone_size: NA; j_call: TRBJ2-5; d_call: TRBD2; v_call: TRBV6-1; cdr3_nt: TGTGCCAGCAGTGGACTAGCGGGAACCTCGCAAGAGACCCAGTACTTC; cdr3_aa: CASSGLAGTSQETQYF
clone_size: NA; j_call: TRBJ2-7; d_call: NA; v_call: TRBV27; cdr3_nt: TGTGCCAGCAGCCGCGAAAGTCGCTCCTACGAGCAGTACTTC; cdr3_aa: CASSRESRSYEQYF
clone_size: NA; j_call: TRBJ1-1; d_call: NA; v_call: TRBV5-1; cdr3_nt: TGCGCCAGCAGCTTGGCTGGGAACTTGAACACTGAAGCTTTCTTT; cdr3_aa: CASSLAGNLNTEAFF
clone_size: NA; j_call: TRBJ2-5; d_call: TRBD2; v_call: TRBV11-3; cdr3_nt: TGTGCCAGCAGCCTGGGACTAGCGGTGGGCCGGGGCGAGACCCAGTACTTC; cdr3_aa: CASSLGLAVGRGETQYF
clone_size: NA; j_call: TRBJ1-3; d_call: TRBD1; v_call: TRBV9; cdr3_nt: TGTGCCAGCAGCGTAGAGGGACAGTCTTCTGGAAACACCATATATTTT; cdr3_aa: CASSVEGQSSGNTIYF
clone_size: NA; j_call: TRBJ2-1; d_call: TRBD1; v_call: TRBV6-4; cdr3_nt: TGTGCCCCCAGGGGGTTCTACAATGAGCAGTTCTTC; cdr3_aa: CAPRGFYNEQFF
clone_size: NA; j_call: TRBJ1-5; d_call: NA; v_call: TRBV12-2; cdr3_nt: TGTGCAAGTCGCGCCGGGCGGTATAGCAATCAGCCCCAGCATTTT; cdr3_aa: CASRAGRYSNQPQHF
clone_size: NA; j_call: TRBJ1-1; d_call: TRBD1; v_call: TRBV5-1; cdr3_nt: TGCGCCAGCAGCCTGGACGCGGGACAGTACACTGAAGCTTTCTTT; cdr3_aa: CASSLDAGQYTEAFF
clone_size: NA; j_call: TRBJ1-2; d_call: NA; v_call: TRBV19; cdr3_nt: TGTGCCACCGCCCCTTTCCGGGATACTAACTATGGCTACACCTTC; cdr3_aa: CATAPFRDTNYGYTF
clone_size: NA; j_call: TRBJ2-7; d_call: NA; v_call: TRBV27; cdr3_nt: NA; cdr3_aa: CASSSGQGDRVTYEQYF
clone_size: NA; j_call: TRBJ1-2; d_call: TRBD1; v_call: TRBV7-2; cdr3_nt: TGTGCCAGCAGCCCAGCGAGACAGGGAACAGGAGGCTACACCTTC; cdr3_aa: CASSPARQGTGGYTF
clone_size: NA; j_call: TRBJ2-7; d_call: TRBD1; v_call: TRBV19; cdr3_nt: TGTGCCACCTGGGGGACAGGGGGGAGCTACGAGCAGTACTTC; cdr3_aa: CATWGTGGSYEQYF
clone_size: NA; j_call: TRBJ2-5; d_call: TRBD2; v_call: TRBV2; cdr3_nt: TGTGCCAGCAGCTATAGCGGGTATGAGGAGACCCAGTACTTC; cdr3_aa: CASSYSGYEETQYF
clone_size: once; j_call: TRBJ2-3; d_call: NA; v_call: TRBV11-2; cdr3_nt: TGTGCCAGCAGCCTACGGTGGAGCACAGATACGCAGTATTTT; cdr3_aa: CASSLRWSTDTQYF